Shown below are 20 T cell receptor beta chains from a single sample sequenced in a study of spatial heterogeneity in lung cancer. Time point specified: blood at routine non-recurrence follow-up after resection. Unsorted samples of tumor, nontumor lung or frozen PBMC had their whole RNA sequenced. TCRdb redid the calling of the 5' RACE reads with MiXCR, one entry per CDR3 protein. The table shows about 120,000 distinct CDR3 sequences, with 10% to 15% occurring only once. The sample here was PBMCs, taken at follow-up. Receptor source: a male donor with early-stage non-small cell lung cancer.

This clonotype was found a few times. The rearrangement uses TRBV29-1 and TRBJ1-1; the D gene is possibly TRBD1 (6 bases). The CDR3 contains 15 residues. Trimming took 7 bases from V and 4 from J, leaving 22 bases between them. Germline V gives CDR1 SQVTM, CDR2 ANQGSEA. In nucleotides, the CDR3 is TGCAGCGCTGTAGGGGGACATACCGGGAGCACTGAAGCTTTCTTT. It encodes CSAVGGHTGSTEAFF.

This clonotype was recorded many times. The chain uses TRBV9 and TRBJ2-3; perhaps TRBD1 as D (6 bases). Trimming shortened V by 0 bases and J by 6 bases, and 14 bases separated the two germline ends. Germline V gene sequence: CDR1 SGDLS, CDR2 YYNGEE. The CDR3 runs 15 residues. CDR3 residues: CASSVGGLGFDTQYF. The DNA of the CDR3 is TGTGCCAGCAGCGTAGGGGGGCTGGGTTTTGATACGCAGTATTTT.

The V gene is TRBV9, the J gene TRBJ2-7, with no clear D. The CDR3 is 13 amino acids. Germline V gene lookup returns CDR1 SGDLS and CDR2 YYNGEE. Trimming took 4 bases from V and 5 from J, leaving 13 bases between them. The CDR3 loop reads CASSRGPADEQYF. The CDR3 DNA reads TGTGCCAGCAGCCGCGGCCCCGCCGACGAGCAGTACTTC. Supplemented by reference TRBV9 and TRBJ2-7, the full variable domain reads DSGVTQTPKHLITATGQRVTLRCSPRSGDLSVYWYQQSLDQGLQFLIQYYNGEERAKGNILERFSAQQFPDLHSELNLSSLELGDSALYFCASSRGPADEQYFGPGTRLTVT.

This clonotype was observed a handful of times. This chain uses TRBV28 with TRBJ1-5, with D uncertain. In germline, CDR1 is MDHEN, CDR2 SYDVKM. Trimming pared 2 bases from V and 3 bases from J, leaving 5 bases between. The CDR3 totals 13 residues. The DNA for the CDR3 is TGTGCCAGCAGTTTACCTGACAATCAGCCCCAGCATTTT. Amino acid sequence: CASSLPDNQPQHF.

This clonotype has only a few counts. This chain joins TRBV2 and TRBJ2-2; possibly TRBD2 for D (5 bases). The CDR3 sequence is 13 residues long. Between the trimmed V and J ends, which lost 6 bases and 7 bases, there was a span of 12 bases. Germline V CDR1 and CDR2: SNHLY, FYNNEI. The DNA for the CDR3 is TGTGCCAGCAGAATCGGTCGGGGCGGGGAGCTGTTTTTT. Translation gives CASRIGRGGELFF.

The rearrangement uses TRBV11-2 and TRBJ2-5, with 10 bases aligning to TRBD2. Germline assignment: CDR1 SGHAT and CDR2 FQNNGV. J gave up 8 bases and V 6 bases, and 9 bases lay outside the gene matches. There are 14 residues in the CDR3. CDR3 DNA sequence: TGTGCCAGCAGGACTAGCGGGCTCCAAGGTACCCAGTACTTC. This translates into CASRTSGLQGTQYF.

This clonotype appeared a few times. J is TRBJ2-6 and V is TRBV2; TRBD1 is a possible D gene (5 bases). Germline CDR1 and CDR2: SNHLY and FYNNEI. There are 20 residues in the CDR3. Trimming took 4 bases from V and 0 from J, leaving 22 bases between them. The CDR3 bases are TGTGCCAGCAGTGTACGATTTTTCAGGGATATGTTCTCTGGGGCCAACGTCCTGACTTTC. Translation gives CASSVRFFRDMFSGANVLTF.

This clonotype has more than one count but fewer than ten. CDR3 region: CATSGSRPVYEQFF. The CDR3, as DNA: TGTGCCACCTCGGGGTCCCGACCCGTTTATGAGCAGTTCTTC. V is TRBV5-6 and J is TRBJ2-1; perhaps TRBD2 as D (5 bases). From germline, CDR1 is SGHDT and CDR2 YYEEEE. Trimming left V 9 bases short and J 8 bases short, with 21 bases between. The CDR3 is 14 residues long.

This clonotype was counted a few times. Written as DNA, the CDR3 is TGTGCCAGCAGCTTAGGGGCAGGGAATAGCAATCAGCCCCAGCATTTT. Translation gives CASSLGAGNSNQPQHF. This chain uses TRBV7-6 with TRBJ1-5, with D perhaps TRBD1 (5 bases). Trimming stripped 1 base from V and 0 bases from J, with 10 bases between. Germline loops: CDR1 SGHVS, CDR2 FNYEAQ. The CDR3 runs 16 residues. The entire variable domain, with the rest obtained from reference TRBV7-6 and TRBJ1-5, is as follows: GAGVSQSPRYKVTKRGQDVALRCDPISGHVSLYWYRQALGQGPEFLTYFNYEAQQDKSGLPNDRFSAERPEGSISTLTIQRTEQRDSAMYRCASSLGAGNSNQPQHFGDGTRLSIL.

The chain combines TRBV7-2 with TRBJ2-7; D remains ambiguous. V was pared by 3 bases and J by 1 base, with 7 bases between. The CDR3 is 13 amino acids. Per the germline V gene, CDR1 is SGHTA and CDR2 is FQGNSA. The CDR3 nucleotides are TGTGCCAGCAGCTTTAGGGATTCCTACGAGCAGTACTTC. Its translation: CASSFRDSYEQYF.

This clonotype was observed a few times. This chain uses TRBV12-3 or TRBV12-4 with TRBJ1-5, with D unclear. V lost 5 bases and J lost 7, with 15 bases in between. This CDR3 comprises 14 residues. The CDR3 is CASSRVRRGQPQHF. DNA of the CDR3: TGTGCCAGCAGTCGGGTCCGGCGAGGACAGCCCCAGCATTTT.

This clonotype showed up many times. The CDR3 is CASSHTRTGNGYTF. The CDR3 nucleotides are TGTGCCAGCAGTCATACACGGACAGGGAATGGCTACACCTTC. The V gene is TRBV12-3 or TRBV12-4, the J gene TRBJ1-2; 8 bases map to TRBD1. This CDR3 has 14 residues. With V trimmed by 5 bases and J by 6 bases, 8 bases remained unmatched.

CDR3 sequence (DNA): TGCGCCAGCAGTTCCGCTACCGGGACAGGGGCCTCACCCCTCCACTTT. Its protein product is CASSSATGTGASPLHF. The rearrangement links TRBV5-1 to TRBJ1-6, with 10 bases matching TRBD1. This CDR3 is 16 amino acids long. CDR1 is SGHRS and CDR2 is YFSETQ in the germline V gene. V was clipped by 5 bases and J by 10 bases; unmatched bases: 12.

The V and J genes are TRBV7-2 and TRBJ2-1; 11 nucleotides agree with TRBD2. Per the germline V gene, CDR1 is SGHTA and CDR2 is FQGNSA. There are 16 residues in the CDR3. V dropped 5 bases and J dropped 5; count of bases not matched to a gene: 8. The CDR3 sequence: CASSRRLAGTDNEQFF. CDR3 nucleotides: TGTGCCAGCAGCCGACGACTAGCGGGGACAGACAATGAGCAGTTCTTC.

The table lists this clonotype with a few counts. The V call is TRBV11-2, the J call TRBJ2-2, with TRBD1 identical over 9 bases. The CDR3 covers 15 residues. CDR1 and CDR2 from the germline V gene are SGHAT and FQNNGV. V was pared by 5 bases and J by 5 bases, with 6 bases of the junction left unmatched. CDR3 loop: CASSPGQGRTGELFF. The CDR3 DNA is TGTGCCAGCAGCCCGGGACAGGGTCGGACCGGGGAGCTGTTTTTT.

This clonotype has just a few counts. The chain couples TRBV28 to TRBJ1-2, with unresolved D. The germline V gene has CDR1 MDHEN and CDR2 SYDVKM. The CDR3 totals 13 residues. The V gene lost 7 bases and the J gene lost 4 bases, with 13 bases spanning the gap. The CDR3 region has the DNA TGTGCCAGCACTCCCCCGCGGACCTATGGCTACACCTTC. Translating it yields CASTPPRTYGYTF.

This clonotype was observed a few times. This chain links TRBV6-5 with TRBJ2-6; TRBD2 aligns across 7 bases. V lost 6 bases and J lost 0; bases outside the gene matches: 17. The CDR3 has 20 residues. Germline V gives CDR1 MNHEY, CDR2 SVGAGI. The CDR3 sequence is CASSPWPSQGGDSGANVLTF. The DNA of the CDR3 is TGTGCCAGCAGCCCTTGGCCCTCCCAGGGAGGGGACTCTGGGGCCAACGTCCTGACTTTC.

This clonotype was recorded only once. The J gene is TRBJ1-2, the V gene TRBV12-3 or TRBV12-4, with D tentatively TRBD1 (5 bases). The CDR3 covers 13 residues. V was pared by 6 bases and J by 2 bases, with 10 bases between. The CDR3 protein is CASSRGRNYGYTF. CDR3 in DNA: TGTGCCAGCAGCCGGGGCCGGAACTATGGCTACACCTTC.

In this sample, this clonotype turned up a few times. The chain uses TRBV28 and TRBJ1-5; no clear D gene. Trimming shortened V by 7 bases and J by 0 bases, and 10 bases separated the two germline ends. CDR1 and CDR2 (germline): MDHEN, SYDVKM. The CDR3 is made up of 14 amino acids. The CDR3, as DNA: TGTGCCAGCAATACCGGCAGTAGCAATCAGCCCCAGCATTTT. Amino acids: CASNTGSSNQPQHF.

The table lists this clonotype with a few counts. The chain links TRBV28 to TRBJ1-6, with 8 bases lining up with TRBD1. Germline V gene data show CDR1 as MDHEN and CDR2 as SYDVKM. Unmatched junction bases numbered 6, after V lost 4 bases and J lost 7 bases. The CDR3 spans 15 residues. DNA of the CDR3: TGTGCCAGCAGTTCCCTCACAGGGGGGAATTCACCCCTCCACTTT. It specifies CASSSLTGGNSPLHF.